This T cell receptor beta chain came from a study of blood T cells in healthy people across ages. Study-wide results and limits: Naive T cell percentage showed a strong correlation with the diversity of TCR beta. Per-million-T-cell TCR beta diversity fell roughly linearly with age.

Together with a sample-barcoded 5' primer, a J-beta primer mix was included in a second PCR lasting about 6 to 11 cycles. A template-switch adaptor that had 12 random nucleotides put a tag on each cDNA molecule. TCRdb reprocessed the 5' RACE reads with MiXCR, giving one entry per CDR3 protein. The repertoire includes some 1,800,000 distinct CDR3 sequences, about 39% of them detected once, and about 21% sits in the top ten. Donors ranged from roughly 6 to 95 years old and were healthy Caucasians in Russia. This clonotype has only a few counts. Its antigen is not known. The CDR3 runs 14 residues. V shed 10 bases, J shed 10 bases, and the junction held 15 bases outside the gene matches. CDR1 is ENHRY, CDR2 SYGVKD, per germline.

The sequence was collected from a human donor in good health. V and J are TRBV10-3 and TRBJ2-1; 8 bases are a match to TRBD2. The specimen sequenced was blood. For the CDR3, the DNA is TGTGCCACCGGACCGGGACTAGGAGGTCGCGAGCAGTTCTTC. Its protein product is CATGPGLGGREQFF.